This TCR beta chain was sequenced in a study of beta chain features in type 1 diabetes. About the research overall: On cell yields, gender and age, patients and healthy donors were similar. Sorted cell examination encompassed over 90,000,000 cells across all samples. Points from the study as a whole: The study found fewer insertions and more deletions at VDJ junctions in type 1 diabetes patients.

About this clone: Its cognate antigen is unknown.

Reverse transcription of all isolated RNA meant that expressed TCRB transcripts were sequenced. Libraries were prepared by immunoSEQ multiplex PCR; TCRdb keeps only in-frame clonotypes and omits some of them. The data contain about 24,000 clones, over 60% of them singletons. Germline CDR1 is SEHNR and CDR2 is FQNEAQ (reference sequence). CDR3 length: 16 amino acids. The junction had 11 bases not matched to a gene; V was cut back by 4 bases and J by 3 bases. The chain recombines TRBV7-9 with TRBJ1-1, with TRBD1 matching 7 bases. The TCR comes from a middle-aged woman in good health. What was sequenced was Tregs from blood. CDR3 amino acids: CASSSTGNRRDTEAFF. The CDR3 DNA sequence: TGTGCCAGCAGCTCGACAGGGAATCGAAGGGACACTGAAGCTTTCTTT. The full variable domain, rest sourced from reference TRBV7-9 and TRBJ1-1, is DTGVSQNPRHKITKRGQNVTFRCDPISEHNRLYWYRQTLGQGPEFLTYFQNEAQLEKSRLLSDRFSAERPKGSFSTLEIQRTEQGDSAMYLCASSSTGNRRDTEAFFGQGTRLTVV.